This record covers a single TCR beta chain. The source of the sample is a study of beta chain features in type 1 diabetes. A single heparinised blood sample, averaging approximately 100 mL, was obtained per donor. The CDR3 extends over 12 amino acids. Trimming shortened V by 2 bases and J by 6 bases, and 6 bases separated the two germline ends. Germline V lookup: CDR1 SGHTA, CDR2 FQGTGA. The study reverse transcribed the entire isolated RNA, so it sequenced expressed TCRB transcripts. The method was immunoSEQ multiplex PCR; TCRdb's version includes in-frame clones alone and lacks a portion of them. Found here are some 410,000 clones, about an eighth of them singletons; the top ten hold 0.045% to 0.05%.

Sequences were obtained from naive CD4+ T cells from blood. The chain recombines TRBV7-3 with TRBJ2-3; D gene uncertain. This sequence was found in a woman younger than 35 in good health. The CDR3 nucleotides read TGTGCCAGCAGCTTATTGGGGGATACGCAGTATTTT. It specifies CASSLLGDTQYF.